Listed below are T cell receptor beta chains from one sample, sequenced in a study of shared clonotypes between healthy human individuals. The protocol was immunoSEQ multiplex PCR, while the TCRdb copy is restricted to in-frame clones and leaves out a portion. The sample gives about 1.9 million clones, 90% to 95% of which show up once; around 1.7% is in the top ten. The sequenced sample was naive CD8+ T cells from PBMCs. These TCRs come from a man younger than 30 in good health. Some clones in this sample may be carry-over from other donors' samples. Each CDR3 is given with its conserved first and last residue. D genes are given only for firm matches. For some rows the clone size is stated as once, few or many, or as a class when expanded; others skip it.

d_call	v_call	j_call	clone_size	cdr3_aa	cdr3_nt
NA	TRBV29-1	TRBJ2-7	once	CSVYMPHSGEQYF	TGCAGCGTTTATATGCCCCACTCGGGGGAGCAGTACTTC
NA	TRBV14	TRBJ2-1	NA	CASSPWDSGLNEQFF	TGTGCCAGCAGTCCCTGGGACTCGGGGTTGAATGAGCAGTTCTTC
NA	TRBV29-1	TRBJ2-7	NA	CSVRDKLYEQYF	TGCAGCGTCCGGGACAAACTCTACGAGCAGTACTTC
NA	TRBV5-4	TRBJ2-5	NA	CASSLGRGGAYETQYF	TGTGCCAGCAGCTTGGGGCGAGGGGGAGCTTACGAGACCCAGTACTTC
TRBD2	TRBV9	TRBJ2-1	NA	CASSLSGRLPGVEQFF	TGTGCCAGCAGCTTGAGCGGGAGATTACCTGGGGTTGAGCAGTTCTTC
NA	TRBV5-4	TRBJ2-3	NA	CASSKHPLADGTDTQYF	TGTGCCAGCAGCAAACACCCTCTGGCGGACGGCACAGATACGCAGTATTTT
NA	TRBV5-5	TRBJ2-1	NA	CASSLAVRLGSPYNEQFF	TGTGCCAGCAGCTTGGCCGTACGACTAGGGTCCCCCTACAATGAGCAGTTCTTC
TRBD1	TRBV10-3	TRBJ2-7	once	CAIRHTGAYEQYF	TGTGCCATCAGGCATACAGGGGCTTACGAGCAGTACTTC
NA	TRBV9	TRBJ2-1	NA	CASSGRDLKEQFF	TGTGCCAGCAGCGGCCGGGACCTCAAGGAGCAGTTCTTC
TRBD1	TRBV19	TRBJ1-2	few	CASSGQAIRDGYTF	TGTGCCAGTTCGGGACAGGCAATAAGGGATGGCTACACCTTC
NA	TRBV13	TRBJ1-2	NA	CASSSPQGMWANYGYTF	TGTGCCAGCAGCTCTCCTCAGGGGATGTGGGCTAACTATGGCTACACCTTC
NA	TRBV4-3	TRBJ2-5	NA	CASSQGRRFQETQYF	TGCGCCAGCAGCCAAGGACGGCGGTTCCAAGAGACCCAGTACTTC
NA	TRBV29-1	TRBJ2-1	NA	CSVVQGLGNNEQFF	TGCAGCGTTGTACAGGGATTGGGTAACAATGAGCAGTTCTTC
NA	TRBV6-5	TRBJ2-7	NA	CASSYRQVSSYEQYF	TGTGCCAGCAGCTATCGACAGGTTAGCTCCTACGAGCAGTACTTC
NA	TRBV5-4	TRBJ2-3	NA	CASSLEATRTDTQYF	TGTGCCAGCAGCTTAGAGGCAACTCGCACAGATACGCAGTATTTT
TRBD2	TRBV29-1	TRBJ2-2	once	CSVVIPGLAGGTGELFF	TGCAGCGTAGTGATCCCGGGACTAGCGGGAGGAACCGGGGAGCTGTTTTTT
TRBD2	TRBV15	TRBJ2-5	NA	CATSSETSGRDQETQYF	TGTGCCACCAGCAGTGAGACTAGCGGGAGAGACCAAGAGACCCAGTACTTC
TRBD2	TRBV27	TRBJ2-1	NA	CASSGRVLEQFF	TGTGCCAGCAGCGGGAGGGTCCTAGAGCAGTTCTTC
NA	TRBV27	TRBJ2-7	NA	CASSFSGTYEQYF	TGTGCCAGCAGTTTCTCAGGGACCTACGAGCAGTACTTC
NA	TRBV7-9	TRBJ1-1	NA	CASGELGMNTEAFF	TGTGCCAGCGGTGAATTGGGGATGAACACTGAAGCTTTCTTT
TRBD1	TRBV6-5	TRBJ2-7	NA	CASSLGTGGIYEQYF	TGTGCCAGCAGTTTGGGGACAGGGGGTATCTACGAGCAGTACTTC
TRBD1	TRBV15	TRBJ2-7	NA	CATSNPGQGYVEQYF	TGTGCCACCAGTAATCCGGGACAGGGCTACGTCGAGCAGTACTTC
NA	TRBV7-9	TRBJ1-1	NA	CASSVRGGVNTEAFF	TGTGCCAGCAGCGTCCGAGGAGGCGTGAACACTGAAGCTTTCTTT
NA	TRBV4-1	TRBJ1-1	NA	CASSLRSGMGTEAFF	TGCGCCAGCAGCCTCAGATCCGGGATGGGCACTGAAGCTTTCTTT
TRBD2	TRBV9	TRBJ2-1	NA	CASSERDYSSYNEQFF	TGTGCCAGCAGCGAAAGGGACTATAGCTCCTACAATGAGCAGTTCTTC
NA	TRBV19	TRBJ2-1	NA	CASAGGKNEQFF	TGTGCCAGTGCAGGCGGTAAAAATGAGCAGTTCTTC
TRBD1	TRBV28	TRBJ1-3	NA	CASNGGQGRVSGNTIYF	TGTGCCAGCAACGGAGGACAGGGAAGGGTCTCTGGAAACACCATATATTTT
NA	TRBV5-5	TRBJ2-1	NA	CASSRGASDSSYNEQFF	TGTGCCAGCAGCCGAGGGGCTAGCGATAGCTCCTACAATGAGCAGTTCTTC
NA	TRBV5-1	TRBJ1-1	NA	CASSLVVNTEAFF	TGCGCCAGCAGCTTGGTTGTGAACACTGAAGCTTTCTTT
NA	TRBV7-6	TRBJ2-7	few	CASSLTSGYEQYF	TGTGCCAGCAGCTTAACTAGTGGATACGAGCAGTACTTC
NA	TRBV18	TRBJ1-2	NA	CASSPWGGTPSFDGYTF	TGTGCCAGCTCACCCTGGGGTGGGACCCCGAGTTTCGATGGCTACACCTTC
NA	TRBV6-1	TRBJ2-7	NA	CASSEVVSYEQYF	TGTGCCAGCAGTGAGGTAGTTTCCTACGAGCAGTACTTC
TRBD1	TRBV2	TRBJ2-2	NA	CASSADRTNTGELFF	TGTGCCAGCAGTGCGGACAGGACGAACACCGGGGAGCTGTTTTTT
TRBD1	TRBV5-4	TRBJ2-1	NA	CASSQNRGNEQFF	TGTGCCAGCAGCCAGAACAGGGGCAATGAGCAGTTCTTC
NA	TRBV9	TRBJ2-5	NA	CASSVALGETQYF	TGTGCCAGCAGCGTAGCCCTAGGCGAGACCCAGTACTTC
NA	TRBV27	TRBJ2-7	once	CASSFQGGSYEQYF	TGTGCCAGCAGTTTTCAGGGGGGGTCCTACGAGCAGTACTTC
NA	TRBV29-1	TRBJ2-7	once	CSAQLGPYEQYF	TGCAGCGCCCAACTAGGCCCCTACGAGCAGTACTTC
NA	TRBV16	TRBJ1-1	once	CASSQSEGNTEAFF	TGTGCCAGCAGCCAGTCGGAGGGGAACACTGAAGCTTTCTTT
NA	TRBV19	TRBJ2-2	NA	CATSDRGNTGELFF	TGTGCCACATCGGACCGGGGTAACACCGGGGAGCTGTTTTTT
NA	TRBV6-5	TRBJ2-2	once	CASSYSMGGRGELFF	TGTGCCAGCAGTTACTCGATGGGGGGCAGAGGGGAGCTGTTTTTT
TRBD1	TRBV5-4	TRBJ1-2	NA	CASSQGQGSSGYTF	TGTGCCAGCAGCCAGGGACAGGGGTCGTCCGGCTACACCTTC
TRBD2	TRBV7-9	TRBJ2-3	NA	CASRGRTGGSTDTQYF	TGTGCCAGCAGGGGCCGAACGGGAGGGAGCACAGATACGCAGTATTTT
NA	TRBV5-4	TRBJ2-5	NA	CASSRRDSTWETQYF	TGTGCCAGCAGCCGTCGAGACAGCACTTGGGAGACCCAGTACTTC
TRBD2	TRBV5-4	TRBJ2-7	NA	CASSPLLPSGVTYEQYF	TGTGCCAGCAGCCCTCTTTTGCCTAGCGGGGTAACCTACGAGCAGTACTTC
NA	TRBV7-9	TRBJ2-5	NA	CASNSYGQLQETQYF	TGTGCCAGCAACTCCTATGGCCAATTGCAAGAGACCCAGTACTTC
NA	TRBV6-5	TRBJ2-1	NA	CASSYKGWEQFF	TGTGCCAGCAGTTACAAAGGGTGGGAGCAGTTCTTC
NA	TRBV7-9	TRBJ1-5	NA	CASSTNTGLGNQPQHF	TGTGCCAGCAGCACCAATACAGGGTTGGGCAATCAGCCCCAGCATTTT
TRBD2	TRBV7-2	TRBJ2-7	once	CASRLAGDYEQYF	TGTGCCAGCAGGTTAGCGGGAGACTACGAGCAGTACTTC
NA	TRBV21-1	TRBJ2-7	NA	CASSKGGGTYEQYF	TGTGCCAGCAGCAAAGGGGGGGGAACCTACGAGCAGTACTTC
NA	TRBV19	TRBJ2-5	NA	CASSHQVYQETQYF	TGTGCCAGTAGTCACCAGGTGTACCAAGAGACCCAGTACTTC
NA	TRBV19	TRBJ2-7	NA	CASSIGQSHEQYF	TGTGCCAGTAGTATAGGACAGTCCCACGAGCAGTACTTC
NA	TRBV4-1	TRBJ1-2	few	CASSPQGFGYTF	TGCGCCAGCAGCCCCCAGGGGTTTGGCTACACCTTC
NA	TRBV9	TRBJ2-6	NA	CASSPHTSQQVLTF	TGTGCCAGCAGCCCCCACACAAGTCAACAGGTCCTGACTTTC